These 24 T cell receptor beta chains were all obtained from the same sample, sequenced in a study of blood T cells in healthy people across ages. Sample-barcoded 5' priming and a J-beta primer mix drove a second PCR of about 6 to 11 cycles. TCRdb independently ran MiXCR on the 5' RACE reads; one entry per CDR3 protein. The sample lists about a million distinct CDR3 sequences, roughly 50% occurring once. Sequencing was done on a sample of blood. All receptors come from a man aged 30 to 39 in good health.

As DNA, the CDR3 is TGCAGTGCGTTGACAGGGGACAGCTCCTACAATGAGCAGTTCTTC. Amino acids: CSALTGDSSYNEQFF. The V and J genes are TRBV20-1 and TRBJ2-1; TRBD1 matches 8 bases. There are 15 residues in the CDR3. The trim removed 6 bases at V and 0 bases at J, leaving 7 bases unmatched. Germline V gene data show CDR1 as DFQATT and CDR2 as SNEGSKA (reference sequence).

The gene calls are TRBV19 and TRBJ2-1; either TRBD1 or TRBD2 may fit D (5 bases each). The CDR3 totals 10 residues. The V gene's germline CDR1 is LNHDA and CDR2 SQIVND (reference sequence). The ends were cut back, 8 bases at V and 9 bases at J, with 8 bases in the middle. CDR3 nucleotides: TGTGCCAGTCAGGGACCTGAGCAGTTCTTC. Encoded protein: CASQGPEQFF.

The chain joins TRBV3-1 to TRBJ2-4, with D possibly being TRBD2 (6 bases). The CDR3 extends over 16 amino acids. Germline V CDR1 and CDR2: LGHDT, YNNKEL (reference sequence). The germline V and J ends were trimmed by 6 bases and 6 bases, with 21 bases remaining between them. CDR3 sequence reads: CASSQNLGGLGNIQYF. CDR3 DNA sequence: TGTGCCAGCAGTCAAAATCTCGGGGGTCTGGGAAACATTCAGTACTTC.

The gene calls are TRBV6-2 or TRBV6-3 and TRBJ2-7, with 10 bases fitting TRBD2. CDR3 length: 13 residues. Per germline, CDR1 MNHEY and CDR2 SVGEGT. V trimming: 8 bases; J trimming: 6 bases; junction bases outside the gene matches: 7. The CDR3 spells CASLIAGGGEQYF. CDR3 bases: TGTGCCAGCCTCATAGCGGGGGGAGGCGAGCAGTACTTC.

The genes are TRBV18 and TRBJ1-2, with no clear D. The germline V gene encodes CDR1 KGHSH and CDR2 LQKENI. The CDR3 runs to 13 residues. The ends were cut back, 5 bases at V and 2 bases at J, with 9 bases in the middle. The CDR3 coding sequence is TGTGCCAGCTCAAGCGCGTACAACTATGGCTACACCTTC. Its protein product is CASSSAYNYGYTF.

CDR3 sequence (DNA): TGTGCCAGCAATTGGGATAAGGACGGGTGGGCCTACGAGCAGTACTTC. As protein: CASNWDKDGWAYEQYF. This chain joins TRBV2 and TRBJ2-7; D is unclear. Trimming removed 7 bases from V and 2 bases from J, with 21 bases in between. CDR1 SNHLY and CDR2 FYNNEI come from the germline V gene. CDR3 length equals 16 residues.

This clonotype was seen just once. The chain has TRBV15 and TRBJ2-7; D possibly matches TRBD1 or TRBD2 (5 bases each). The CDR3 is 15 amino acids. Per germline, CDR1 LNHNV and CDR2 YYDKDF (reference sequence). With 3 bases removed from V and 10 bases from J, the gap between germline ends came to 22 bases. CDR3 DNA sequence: TGTGCCACCAGCAGGGCCCGGGGCCTATTGCAGTCCCAGTACTTC. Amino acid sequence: CATSRARGLLQSQYF.

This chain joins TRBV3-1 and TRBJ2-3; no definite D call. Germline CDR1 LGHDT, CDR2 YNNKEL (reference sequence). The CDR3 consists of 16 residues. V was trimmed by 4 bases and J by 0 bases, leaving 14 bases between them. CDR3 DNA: TGTGCCAGCAGCCGAGTTTACGGAACCAGCACAGATACGCAGTATTTT. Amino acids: CASSRVYGTSTDTQYF.

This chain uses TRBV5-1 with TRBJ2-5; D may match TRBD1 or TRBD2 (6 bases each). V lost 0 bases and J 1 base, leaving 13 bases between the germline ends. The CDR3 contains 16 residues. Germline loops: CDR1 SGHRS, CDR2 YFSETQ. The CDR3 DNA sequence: TGCGCCAGCAGCTTGGACCGGGGGCAATTCCAAGAGACCCAGTACTTC. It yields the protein CASSLDRGQFQETQYF.

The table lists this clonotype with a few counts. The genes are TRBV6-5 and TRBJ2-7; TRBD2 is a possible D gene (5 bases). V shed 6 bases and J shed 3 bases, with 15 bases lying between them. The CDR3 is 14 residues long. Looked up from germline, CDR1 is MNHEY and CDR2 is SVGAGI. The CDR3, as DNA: TGTGCCAGCAGCCTCGAGGGTGGAGACTACGAGCAGTACTTC. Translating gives CASSLEGGDYEQYF.

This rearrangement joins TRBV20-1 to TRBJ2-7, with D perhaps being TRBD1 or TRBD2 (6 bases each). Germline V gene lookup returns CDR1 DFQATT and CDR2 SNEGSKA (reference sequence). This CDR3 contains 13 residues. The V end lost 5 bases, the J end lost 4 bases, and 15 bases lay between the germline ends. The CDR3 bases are TGCAGTGCTGGGATCCGGGGGCCATACGAGCAGTACTTC. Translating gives CSAGIRGPYEQYF.

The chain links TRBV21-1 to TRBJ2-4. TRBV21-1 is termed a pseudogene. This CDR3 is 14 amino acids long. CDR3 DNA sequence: TGTGCCAGCAGCAAAGGTGCAGCCAAAAACATTCAGTACTTC. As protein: CASSKGAAKNIQYF.

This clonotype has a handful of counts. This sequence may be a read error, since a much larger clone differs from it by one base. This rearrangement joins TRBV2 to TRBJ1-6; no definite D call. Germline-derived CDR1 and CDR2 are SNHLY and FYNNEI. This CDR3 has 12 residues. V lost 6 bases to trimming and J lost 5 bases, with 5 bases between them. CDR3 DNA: TGTGCCAGCAGGAGGGATAATTCACCCCTCCACTTT. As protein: CASRRDNSPLHF.

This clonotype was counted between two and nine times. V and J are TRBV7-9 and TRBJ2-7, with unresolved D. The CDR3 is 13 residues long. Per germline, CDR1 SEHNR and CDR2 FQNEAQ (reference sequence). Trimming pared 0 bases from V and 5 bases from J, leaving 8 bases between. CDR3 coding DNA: TGTGCCAGCAGCTTAGCAGGGTTGGACGAGCAGTACTTC. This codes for CASSLAGLDEQYF.

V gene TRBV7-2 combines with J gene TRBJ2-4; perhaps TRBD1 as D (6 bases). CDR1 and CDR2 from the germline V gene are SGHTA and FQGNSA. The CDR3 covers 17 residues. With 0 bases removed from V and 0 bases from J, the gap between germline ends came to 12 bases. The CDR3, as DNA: TGTGCCAGCAGCTTAGCGTCCAGGGGCCTAGCCAAAAACATTCAGTACTTC. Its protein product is CASSLASRGLAKNIQYF. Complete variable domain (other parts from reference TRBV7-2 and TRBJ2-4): GAGVSQSPSNKVTEKGKDVELRCDPISGHTALYWYRQSLGQGLEFLIYFQGNSAPDKSGLPSDRFSAERTGGSVSTLTIQRTQQEDSAVYLCASSLASRGLAKNIQYFGAGTRLSVL.

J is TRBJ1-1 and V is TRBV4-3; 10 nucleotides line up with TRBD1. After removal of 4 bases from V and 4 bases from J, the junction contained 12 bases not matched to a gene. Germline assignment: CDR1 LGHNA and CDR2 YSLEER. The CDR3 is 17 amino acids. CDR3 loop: CASSLSGTGVFGTEAFF. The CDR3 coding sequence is TGCGCCAGCAGCCTTTCCGGGACAGGGGTTTTCGGCACTGAAGCTTTCTTT.

CDR3 nucleotides: TGTGCCAGCAGCCGCTGGACGAACACTGAAGCTTTCTTT. Translating it yields CASSRWTNTEAFF. The genes are TRBV7-2 and TRBJ1-1, with D unclear. The CDR3 loop spans 13 amino acids. CDR1 SGHTA and CDR2 FQGNSA come from the germline V gene. Trimming took off 5 bases at V and 1 base at J, with 8 bases between the two ends.

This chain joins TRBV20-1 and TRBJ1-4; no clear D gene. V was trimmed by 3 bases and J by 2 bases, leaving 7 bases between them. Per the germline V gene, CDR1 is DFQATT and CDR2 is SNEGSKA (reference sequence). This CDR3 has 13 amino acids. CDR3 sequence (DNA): TGCAGTGCTAGTACCCAGACTAATGAAAAACTGTTTTTT. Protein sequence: CSASTQTNEKLFF.

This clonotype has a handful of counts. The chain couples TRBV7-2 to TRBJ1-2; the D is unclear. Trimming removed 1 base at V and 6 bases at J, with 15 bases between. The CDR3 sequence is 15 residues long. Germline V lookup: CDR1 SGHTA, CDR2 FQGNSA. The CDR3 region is CASSLEPGPRNGYTF. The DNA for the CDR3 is TGTGCCAGCAGCTTAGAGCCGGGTCCAAGAAATGGCTACACCTTC.

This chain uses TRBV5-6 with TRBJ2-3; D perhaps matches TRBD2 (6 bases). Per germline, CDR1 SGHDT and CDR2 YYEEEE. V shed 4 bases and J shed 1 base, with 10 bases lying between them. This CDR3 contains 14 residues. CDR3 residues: CASSAGLRTDTQYF. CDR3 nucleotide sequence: TGTGCCAGCAGCGCGGGACTGCGCACAGATACGCAGTATTTT.

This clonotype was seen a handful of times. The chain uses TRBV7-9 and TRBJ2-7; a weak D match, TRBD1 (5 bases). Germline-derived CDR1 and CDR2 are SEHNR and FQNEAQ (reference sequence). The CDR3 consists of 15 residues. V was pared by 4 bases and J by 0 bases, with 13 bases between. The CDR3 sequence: CASSSPDSYSYEQYF. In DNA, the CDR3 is TGTGCCAGCAGCTCCCCAGACAGTTACTCCTACGAGCAGTACTTC.

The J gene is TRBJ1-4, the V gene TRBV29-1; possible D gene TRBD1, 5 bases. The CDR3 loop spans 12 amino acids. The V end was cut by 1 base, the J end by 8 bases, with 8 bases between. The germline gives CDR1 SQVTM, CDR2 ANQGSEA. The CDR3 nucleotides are TGCAGCGTTGAAGTAGAGGGGGAAAAACTGTTTTTT. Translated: CSVEVEGEKLFF.

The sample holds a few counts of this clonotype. This CDR3 reads CSARGAGGEKLFF. The CDR3 nucleotides are TGCAGTGCTAGAGGGGCAGGGGGCGAAAAACTGTTTTTT. The gene calls are TRBV20-1 and TRBJ1-4; 8 bases agree with TRBD1. J gave up 8 bases and V 1 base, and 3 bases lay outside the gene matches. The germline V gene has CDR1 DFQATT and CDR2 SNEGSKA (reference sequence). The CDR3 is 13 residues long.

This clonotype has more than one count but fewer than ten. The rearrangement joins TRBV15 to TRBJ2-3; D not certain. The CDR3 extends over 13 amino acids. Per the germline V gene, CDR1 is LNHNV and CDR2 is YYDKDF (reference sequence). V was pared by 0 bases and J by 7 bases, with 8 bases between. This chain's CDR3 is CATSRDRAYTQYF. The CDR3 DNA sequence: TGTGCCACCAGCAGAGATCGGGCGTATACGCAGTATTTT.